Below are 20 T cell receptor beta chains sequenced from a single sample in a study of blood T cells in healthy people across ages (dated by TCRdb to 2013 to 2016). The receptor library was made with 5' RACE. Sequencing instrument: Illumina HiSeq 2500. A second roughly 7 to 11 cycle PCR used a sample-barcoded 5' primer and a J-beta primer mix. TCRdb reprocessed the public reads (quality trimming at Q25 with fastp, clone calling with MiXCR) and kept in-frame beta chains. Rows are combined by CDR3 protein, so each entry shows the most common genes and DNA. This sample gives about 1.6 million distinct CDR3 sequences in total; 34% of them show up just once. Over 9% of the sample rests with the top ten. The sample consisted of blood. These receptors came from a woman between 25 and 40 years old in good health.

The CDR3 nucleotides read TGTGCCAGCAGGCCCCTAGCGGGAGGTCACACAGATACGCAGTATTTT. Protein: CASRPLAGGHTDTQYF. The chain joins TRBV5-5 to TRBJ2-3; the match to TRBD2 covers 11 bases. The CDR3 consists of 16 residues. The V and J ends lost 5 bases and 2 bases, in that order; junction bases with no gene match: 7. Germline values: CDR1 SGHKS, CDR2 YYEKEE (reference sequence).

Note on this clonotype: The germline gene is not matched at one end of the junction; a read error may be the cause. The chain employs TRBV10-3 and TRBJ1-5, with D tentatively TRBD1 (6 bases). CDR3 size: 13 residues. Per germline, CDR1 ENHRY and CDR2 SYGVKD. The CDR3 spells CAISEGQSQPRHF. The CDR3 nucleotides are TGTGCCATCAGTGAAGGACAGTCCCAGCCCCGGCATTTT.

CDR3 in DNA: TGTGCCAGCAGCCAAAGGGGAGCGACTAGCACAGATACGCAGTATTTT. Its protein product is CASSQRGATSTDTQYF. The chain has TRBV3-1 and TRBJ2-3; perhaps D is TRBD1 or TRBD2 (5 bases each). CDR1 is LGHDT and CDR2 is YNNKEL in the germline V gene (reference sequence). V was shortened by 2 bases and J by 0 bases, with 12 bases between the two germline ends. There are 16 residues in the CDR3.

The V and J genes are TRBV18 and TRBJ1-5; tentatively, D is TRBD1 (5 bases). This CDR3 comprises 16 residues. Germline CDR1 reads KGHSH; CDR2 reads LQKENI. Trimming pared 6 bases from V and 1 base from J, leaving 16 bases between. CDR3: CASSTGGSHSNQPQHF. CDR3 nucleotides: TGTGCCAGCTCGACGGGGGGAAGTCACAGCAATCAGCCCCAGCATTTT.

The chain links TRBV18 to TRBJ1-2; 7 bases align to TRBD1. CDR1 and CDR2 from the germline V gene are KGHSH and LQKENI. This CDR3 comprises 15 residues. With 6 bases clipped from V and 8 bases from J, the junction kept 15 bases outside the gene matches. CDR3 in DNA: TGTGCCAGCTCTCGAACAGAATCGCGAGGGGGCGGCTACACCTTC. It yields the protein CASSRTESRGGGYTF. Variable domain in full (rest from reference TRBV18 and TRBJ1-2): NAGVMQNPRHLVRRRGQEARLRCSPMKGHSHVYWYRQLPEEGLKFMVYLQKENIIDESGMPKERFSAEFPKEGPSILRIQQVVRGDSAAYFCASSRTESRGGGYTFGSGTRLTVV.

The CDR3 nucleotides read TGCGCCAGCAGTGAGGGGGCACGGATGAACACTGAAGCTTTCTTT. It specifies CASSEGARMNTEAFF. The chain combines TRBV10-2 with TRBJ1-1; a weak D match, TRBD1 (5 bases). Trimming left V 2 bases short and J 0 bases short, with 10 bases between. The CDR3 has 15 residues. From germline, CDR1 is WSHSY and CDR2 SAAADI.

This chain links TRBV20-1 with TRBJ1-5; D is ambiguous. Germline V gene data show CDR1 as DFQATT and CDR2 as SNEGSKA (reference sequence). Trimming cost V 2 bases and J 4 bases, with 15 bases left between them. The CDR3 is 15 residues long. The CDR3 DNA reads as TGCAGTGCTAGATCCACAGTTGCCCCTAATCAGCCCCAGCATTTT. It specifies CSARSTVAPNQPQHF.

This clonotype occurred a few times. This chain connects TRBV12-3 or TRBV12-4 to TRBJ1-3; D might be TRBD1 (5 bases). Trimming left V 5 bases short and J 0 bases short, with 17 bases between. The CDR3 totals 17 residues. CDR3 sequence: CASSPPGWGYSGNTIYF. CDR3 nucleotide sequence: TGTGCCAGCAGTCCCCCTGGTTGGGGGTACTCTGGAAACACCATATATTTT.

This clonotype showed up just a few times. V and J are TRBV5-1 and TRBJ2-7; D may be TRBD1 (5 bases). V lost 4 bases, J lost 4 bases, and 21 bases lay in between. CDR1 is SGHRS, CDR2 YFSETQ, per germline. This CDR3 is built from 16 residues. The CDR3: CASSLGLSGFIYEQYF. The CDR3 region has the DNA TGCGCCAGCAGCCTGGGGCTGTCCGGTTTTATATACGAGCAGTACTTC.

This clonotype was recorded at least ten times. This sequence joins TRBV4-1 and TRBJ2-5; TRBD2 matches at 11 bases. Per germline, CDR1 MGHRA and CDR2 YSYEKL. CDR3 size: 17 residues. The J segment lost 3 bases and the V segment lost 4 bases, leaving 10 bases of the junction unmatched. The CDR3 loop is CASSPRWEGLAEETQYF. The CDR3 coding sequence is TGCGCCAGCAGCCCCCGATGGGAGGGACTAGCGGAAGAGACCCAGTACTTC.

This chain links TRBV6-5 with TRBJ2-1, with TRBD2 matching over 8 bases. V lost 2 bases to trimming and J lost 5 bases; unmatched junction nucleotides: 14. Germline CDR1 MNHEY, CDR2 SVGAGI. CDR3 length equals 18 residues. CDR3 protein: CASSYLATGTSWDNEQFF. For the CDR3, the DNA is TGTGCCAGCAGTTACCTAGCGACCGGGACTAGTTGGGACAATGAGCAGTTCTTC.

This clonotype was seen a few times. The gene calls are TRBV7-3 and TRBJ2-3; D is unresolved. Trimming took 2 bases from V and 4 from J, leaving 22 bases between them. Germline V lookup: CDR1 SGHTA, CDR2 FQGTGA. CDR3 size: 18 residues. CDR3 sequence: CASSLYGFGDKGADTQYF. CDR3 nucleotides: TGTGCCAGCAGCTTATACGGTTTTGGGGATAAGGGCGCAGATACGCAGTATTTT.

The chain combines TRBV2 with TRBJ2-1; TRBD2 might be the D (5 bases). The germline V gene has CDR1 SNHLY and CDR2 FYNNEI. This CDR3 is built from 14 residues. V lost 6 bases, J lost 6 bases, and 15 bases lay in between. CDR3 sequence reads: CASSGLEVSNEQFF. In DNA form, the CDR3 reads TGTGCCAGCAGCGGCTTGGAGGTGAGCAATGAGCAGTTCTTC. The full variable domain, its missing parts supplied by reference TRBV2 and TRBJ2-1, is EPEVTQTPSHQVTQMGQEVILRCVPISNHLYFYWYRQILGQKVEFLVSFYNNEISEKSEIFDDQFSVERPDGSNFTLKIRSTKLEDSAMYFCASSGLEVSNEQFFGPGTRLTVL.

This clonotype was detected only a few times. The chain links TRBV4-1 to TRBJ1-5; no definite D call. This CDR3 comprises 13 residues. Trimming left V 0 bases short and J 5 bases short, with 5 bases between. Germline V CDR1 and CDR2: MGHRA, YSYEKL. The CDR3 region is CASSQDGYQPQHF. The CDR3 region has the DNA TGCGCCAGCAGCCAAGATGGTTATCAGCCCCAGCATTTT.

This chain uses TRBV5-6 with TRBJ2-5; no firm D call. The V gene's germline CDR1 is SGHDT and CDR2 YYEEEE. There are 16 residues in the CDR3. Trimming removed 1 base from V and 1 base from J, with 14 bases in between. The CDR3 DNA follows: TGTGCCAGCAGCTTGATTTCGTCTAAGGGCCAAGAGACCCAGTACTTC. Protein sequence: CASSLISSKGQETQYF. Complete variable domain (other parts from reference TRBV5-6 and TRBJ2-5): DAGVTQSPTHLIKTRGQQVTLRCSPKSGHDTVSWYQQALGQGPQFIFQYYEEEERQRGNFPDRFSGHQFPNYSSELNVNALLLGDSALYLCASSLISSKGQETQYFGPGTRLLVL.

The chain has TRBV20-1 and TRBJ2-7; D is unresolved. The CDR3 length is 13 residues. The V and J ends lost 1 base and 6 bases respectively, with 13 bases between them. Germline V gene data show CDR1 as DFQATT and CDR2 as SNEGSKA (reference sequence). CDR3 sequence (DNA): TGCAGTGCTAGAGGGTTAGGTTTGAGCGAGCAGTACTTC. This sequence encodes CSARGLGLSEQYF.

J is TRBJ2-4 and V is TRBV5-4; 10 nucleotides line up with TRBD2. Matching the DNA end better, TRBJ2-7 makes the J call doubtful. The CDR3 totals 14 residues. CDR1 and CDR2 from the germline V gene are SGHNT and YYREEE (reference sequence). CDR3 nucleotide sequence: TGTGCCAGCAGCGGACGACTAGCGGGCTACGAGCAGTACTTC. Its protein is CASSGRLAGYEQYF.

A few counts support this clonotype. The chain joins TRBV2 to TRBJ2-3, with D possibly being TRBD2 (5 bases). Per germline, CDR1 SNHLY and CDR2 FYNNEI. This CDR3 comprises 15 residues. The V and J ends lost 7 bases and 0 bases respectively, with 14 bases between them. CDR3 sequence reads: CASTQRTTSTDTQYF. CDR3 DNA: TGTGCCAGCACGCAGCGGACCACTAGCACAGATACGCAGTATTTT.

This clonotype was seen a few times. V usage is TRBV29-1 and J usage is TRBJ1-1; no clear D gene. V was cut by 4 bases and J by 4 bases, with 7 bases left in between. Looked up from germline, CDR1 is SQVTM and CDR2 is ANQGSEA. The CDR3 totals 11 residues. The DNA for the CDR3 is TGCAGCGTTGGGATCAGCACTGAAGCTTTCTTT. It codes for CSVGISTEAFF.

CDR3 nucleotide sequence: TGTGCCAGCAGCCAGGGACGGACTCACTACGAGCAGTACTTC. This sequence encodes CASSQGRTHYEQYF. The chain links TRBV3-1 to TRBJ2-7; D may match TRBD1 or TRBD2 (5 bases each). Germline assignment: CDR1 LGHDT and CDR2 YNNKEL (reference sequence). The CDR3 covers 14 residues. V was pared by 3 bases and J by 3 bases, with 12 bases between.